This T cell receptor (beta chain) was sequenced during a study of cytomegalovirus exposure and HLA in healthy donors. This CDR3 is 15 amino acids long. V lost 2 bases to trimming and J lost 6 bases; unmatched junction nucleotides: 6. Germline CDR1 reads KGHSH; CDR2 reads LQKENI. PCR amplification relied on 60 Vbeta primers (plus 13 Jbeta primers). Profiling relied on immunoSEQ multiplex PCR, and the TCRdb table lists in-frame clones only, not all of them. The sample records 95,000 to 150,000 clones, roughly three quarters being singletons. The rearrangement uses TRBV18 and TRBJ1-1, with TRBD1 matching 10 bases. Input material: PBMCs. The sequence came from a woman aged 30 to 39 in good health and CMV-seronegative. The CDR3 loop is CASSPSSDRGPEAFF. The CDR3, as DNA: TGTGCCAGCTCACCAAGTTCCGACAGGGGGCCTGAAGCTTTCTTT.